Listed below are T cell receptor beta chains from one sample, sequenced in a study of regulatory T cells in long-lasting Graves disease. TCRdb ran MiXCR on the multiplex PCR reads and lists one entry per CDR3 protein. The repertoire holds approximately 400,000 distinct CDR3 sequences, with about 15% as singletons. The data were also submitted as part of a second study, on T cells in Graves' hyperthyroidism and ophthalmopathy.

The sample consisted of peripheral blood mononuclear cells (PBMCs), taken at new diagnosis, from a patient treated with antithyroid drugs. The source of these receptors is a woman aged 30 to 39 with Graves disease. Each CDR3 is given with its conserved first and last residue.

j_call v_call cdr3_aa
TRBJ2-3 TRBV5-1 CASSLEGIRDTQYF
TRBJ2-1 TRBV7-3 CASSLRHSAAEQFF
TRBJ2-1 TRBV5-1 CASSGASGRAGFNEQFF
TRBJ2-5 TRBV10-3 CAISESERSGQETQYF
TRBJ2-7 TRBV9 CASSVGGSSHYEQYF
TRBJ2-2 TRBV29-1 CSATTSGSSGELFF
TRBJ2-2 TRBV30 CAWSVPLGLAGEGAGANTGELFF
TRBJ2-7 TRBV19 CASSNGRVPSVEQYF
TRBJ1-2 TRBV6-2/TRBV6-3 CASSSNSRTYGYTF
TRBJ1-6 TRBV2 CASSEEGGRYSPLHF
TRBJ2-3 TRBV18 CASSPSPPGTSTDTQYF
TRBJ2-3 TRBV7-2 CASSFTGTDTQYF
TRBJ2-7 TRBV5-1 CASSLAGTRAEGEQYF
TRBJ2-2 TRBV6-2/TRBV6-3 CASSYSLGGTGELFF
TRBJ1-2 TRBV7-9 CASSLGRGAEGESGYTF
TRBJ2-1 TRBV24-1 CATSDLVSGNYNEQFF
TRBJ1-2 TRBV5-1 CASSEGRTGFFVYGYTF
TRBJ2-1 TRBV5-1 CASSSTAGAYNEQFF
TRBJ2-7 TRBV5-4 CASSAEAMFSEQYF
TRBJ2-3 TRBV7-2 CASSLVTRADTQYF
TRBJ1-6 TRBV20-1 CSASPGTDNSPLHF
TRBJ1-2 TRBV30 CAWSVPDRYYGYTF
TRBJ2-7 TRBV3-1 CASSPGTMSYEQYF
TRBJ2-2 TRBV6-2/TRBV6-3 CASTPRGADGELFF
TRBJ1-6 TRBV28 CASSLLRSSYNSPLHF
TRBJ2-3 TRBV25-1 CASSEEGSSGIRDTQYF
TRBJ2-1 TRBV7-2 CASSHELAGGPDEQFF
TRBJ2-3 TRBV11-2 CASSSLALAGAESDTQYF
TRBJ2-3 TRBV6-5 CASSCSVLSSTDTQYF
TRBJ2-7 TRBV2 CASRPHQGSYEQYF
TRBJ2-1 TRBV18 CASSPPGLATYNEQFF
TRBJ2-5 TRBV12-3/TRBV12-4 CASSPGDRGSRETQYF
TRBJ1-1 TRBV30 CAWSLPGRAFF
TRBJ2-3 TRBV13 CASSGGRGLVRTDTQYF
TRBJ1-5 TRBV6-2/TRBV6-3 CASSYSMVQPQHF
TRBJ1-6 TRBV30 CAWTPPGDSPLHF